The sequence of this T cell receptor beta chain was determined in a study of cytomegalovirus exposure and HLA in healthy donors. It was with 60 Vbeta and 13 Jbeta primers that the PCR ran. The repertoire was sequenced with immunoSEQ multiplex PCR; TCRdb's copy has only in-frame clones and lacks some. The sample consists of around 190,000 clones, roughly four fifths of them appearing once. Specimen: PBMCs. This receptor was identified in a woman aged 25-40 years in good health and CMV-seropositive.

The CDR3 DNA is TGCGCCAGCAGCCAAGAAGACAGGGGGCCAGATACGCAGTATTTT. Amino acids: CASSQEDRGPDTQYF. The genes are TRBV4-1 and TRBJ2-3, with 10 bases fitting TRBD1. CDR1 and CDR2 from the germline V gene are MGHRA and YSYEKL. The CDR3 loop spans 15 amino acids. The V and J ends lost 0 bases and 4 bases, in that order; junction bases with no gene match: 1.